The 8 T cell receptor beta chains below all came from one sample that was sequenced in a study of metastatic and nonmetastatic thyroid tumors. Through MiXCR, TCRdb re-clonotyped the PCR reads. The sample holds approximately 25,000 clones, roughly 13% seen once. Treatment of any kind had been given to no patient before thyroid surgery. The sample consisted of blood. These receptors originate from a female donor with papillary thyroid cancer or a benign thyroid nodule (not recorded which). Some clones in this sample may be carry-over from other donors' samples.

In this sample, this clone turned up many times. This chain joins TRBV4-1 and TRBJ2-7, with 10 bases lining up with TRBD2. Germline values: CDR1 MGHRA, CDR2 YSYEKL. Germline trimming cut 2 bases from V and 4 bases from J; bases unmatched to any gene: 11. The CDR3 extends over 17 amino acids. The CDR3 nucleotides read TGCGCCAGCAGCCAAACGACTCTAGCGGGAGATAGATACGAGCAGTACTTC. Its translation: CASSQTTLAGDRYEQYF.

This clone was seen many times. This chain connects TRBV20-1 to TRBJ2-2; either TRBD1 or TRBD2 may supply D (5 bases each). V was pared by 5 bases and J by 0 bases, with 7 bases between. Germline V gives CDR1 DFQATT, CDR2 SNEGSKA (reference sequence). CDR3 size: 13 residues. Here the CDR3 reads CSAGTSNTGELFF. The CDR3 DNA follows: TGCAGTGCTGGGACCTCGAACACCGGGGAGCTGTTTTTT.

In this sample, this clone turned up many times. The CDR3 loop is CSVHRGLSSTEAFF. The CDR3 nucleotides are TGCAGCGTTCATAGGGGGCTTTCTAGCACTGAAGCTTTCTTT. The chain is built from TRBV29-1 and TRBJ1-1; 7 bases fit TRBD1. Germline V gives CDR1 SQVTM, CDR2 ANQGSEA. Trimming cost V 5 bases and J 4 bases; bases outside gene matches: 10. The length of the CDR3 is 14 residues.

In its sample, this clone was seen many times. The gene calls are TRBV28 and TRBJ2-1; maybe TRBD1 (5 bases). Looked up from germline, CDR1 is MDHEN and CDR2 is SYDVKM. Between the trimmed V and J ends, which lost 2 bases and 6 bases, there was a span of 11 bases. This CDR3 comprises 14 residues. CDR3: CASSLADTFNEQFF. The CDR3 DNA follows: TGTGCCAGCAGTTTAGCGGACACCTTCAATGAGCAGTTCTTC.

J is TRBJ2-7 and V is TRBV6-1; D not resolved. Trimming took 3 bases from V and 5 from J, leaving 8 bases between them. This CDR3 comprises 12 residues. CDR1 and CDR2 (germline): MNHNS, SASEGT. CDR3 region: CASSDFVHEQYF. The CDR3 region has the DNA TGTGCCAGCAGTGATTTCGTACACGAGCAGTACTTC.

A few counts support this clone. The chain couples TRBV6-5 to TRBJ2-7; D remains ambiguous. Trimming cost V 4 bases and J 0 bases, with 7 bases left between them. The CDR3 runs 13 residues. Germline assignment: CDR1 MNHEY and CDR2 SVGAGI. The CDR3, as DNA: TGTGCCAGCAGTTCCCATAGCTCCTACGAGCAGTACTTC. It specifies CASSSHSSYEQYF.

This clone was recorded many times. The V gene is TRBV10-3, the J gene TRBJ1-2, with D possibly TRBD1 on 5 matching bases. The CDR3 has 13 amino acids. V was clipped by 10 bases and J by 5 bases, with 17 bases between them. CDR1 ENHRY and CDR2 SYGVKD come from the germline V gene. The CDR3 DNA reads TGTGCCACCGACGCCCAGGGCATGTATGGCTACACCTTC. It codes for CATDAQGMYGYTF.

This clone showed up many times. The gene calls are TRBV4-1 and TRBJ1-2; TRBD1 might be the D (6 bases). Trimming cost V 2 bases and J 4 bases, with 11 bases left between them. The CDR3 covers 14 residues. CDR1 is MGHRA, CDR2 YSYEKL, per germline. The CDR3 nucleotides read TGCGCCAGCAGCCAAAACGGGGGGCCCTATGGCTACACCTTC. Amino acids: CASSQNGGPYGYTF.